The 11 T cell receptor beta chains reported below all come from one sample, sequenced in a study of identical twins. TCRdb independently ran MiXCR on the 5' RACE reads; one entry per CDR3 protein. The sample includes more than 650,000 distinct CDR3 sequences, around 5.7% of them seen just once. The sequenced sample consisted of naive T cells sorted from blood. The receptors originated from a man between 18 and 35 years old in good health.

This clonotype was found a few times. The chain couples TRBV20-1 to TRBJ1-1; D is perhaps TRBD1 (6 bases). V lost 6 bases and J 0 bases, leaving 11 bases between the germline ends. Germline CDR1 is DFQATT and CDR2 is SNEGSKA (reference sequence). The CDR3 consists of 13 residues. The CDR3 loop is CSAEEGVNTEAFF. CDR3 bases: TGCAGTGCCGAGGAGGGGGTGAACACTGAAGCTTTCTTT.

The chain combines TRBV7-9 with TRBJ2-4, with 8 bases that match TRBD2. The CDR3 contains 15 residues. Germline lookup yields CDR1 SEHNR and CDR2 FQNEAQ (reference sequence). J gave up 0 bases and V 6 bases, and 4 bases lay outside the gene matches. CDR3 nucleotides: TGTGCCAGCAGTAGTAGCGGGGTAGCCAAAAACATTCAGTACTTC. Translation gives CASSSSGVAKNIQYF.

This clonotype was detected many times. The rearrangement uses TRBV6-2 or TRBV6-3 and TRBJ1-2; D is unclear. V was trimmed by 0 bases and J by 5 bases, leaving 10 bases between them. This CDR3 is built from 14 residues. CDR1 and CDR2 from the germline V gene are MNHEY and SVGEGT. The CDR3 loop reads CASSYSQGIYGYTF. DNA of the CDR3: TGTGCCAGCAGTTACTCGCAAGGGATTTATGGCTACACCTTC.

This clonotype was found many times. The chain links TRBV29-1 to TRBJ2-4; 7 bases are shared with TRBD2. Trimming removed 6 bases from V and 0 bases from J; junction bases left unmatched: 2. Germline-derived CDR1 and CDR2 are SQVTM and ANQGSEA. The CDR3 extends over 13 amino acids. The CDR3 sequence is CSVIAGAKNIQYF. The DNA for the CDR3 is TGCAGCGTCATAGCGGGAGCCAAAAACATTCAGTACTTC.

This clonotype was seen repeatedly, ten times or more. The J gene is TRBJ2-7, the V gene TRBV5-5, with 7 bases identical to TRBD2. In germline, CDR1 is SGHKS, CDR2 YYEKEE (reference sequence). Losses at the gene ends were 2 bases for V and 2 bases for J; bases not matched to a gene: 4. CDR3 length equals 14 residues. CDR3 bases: TGTGCCAGCAGCTTTGGACTAGGCCCCTACGAGCAGTACGTC. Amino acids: CASSFGLGPYEQYV.

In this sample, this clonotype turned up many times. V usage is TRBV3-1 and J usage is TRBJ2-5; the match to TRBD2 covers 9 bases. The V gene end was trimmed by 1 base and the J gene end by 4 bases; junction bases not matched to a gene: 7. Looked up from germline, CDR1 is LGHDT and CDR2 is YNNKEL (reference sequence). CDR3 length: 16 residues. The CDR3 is CASSQGLAGERETQYF. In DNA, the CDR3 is TGTGCCAGCAGCCAAGGGTTAGCGGGAGAACGAGAGACCCAGTACTTC.

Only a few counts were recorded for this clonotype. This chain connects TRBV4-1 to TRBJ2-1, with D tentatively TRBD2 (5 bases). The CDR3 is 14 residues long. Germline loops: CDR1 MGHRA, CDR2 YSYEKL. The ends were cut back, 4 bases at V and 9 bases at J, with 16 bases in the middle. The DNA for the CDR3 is TGCGCCAGCAGCCTCGGGATGGGTGAGGCTGAGCAGTTCTTC. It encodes CASSLGMGEAEQFF.

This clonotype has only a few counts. CDR3 coding DNA: TGCAGTGCTTTCCCTAGCGGGACACTAGCCAAAAACATTCAGTACTTC. Its translation: CSAFPSGTLAKNIQYF. The rearrangement links TRBV20-1 to TRBJ2-4; 9 bases fit TRBD2. The germline gives CDR1 DFQATT, CDR2 SNEGSKA (reference sequence). V trimming: 5 bases; J trimming: 0 bases; junction bases outside the gene matches: 8. The CDR3 covers 16 residues.

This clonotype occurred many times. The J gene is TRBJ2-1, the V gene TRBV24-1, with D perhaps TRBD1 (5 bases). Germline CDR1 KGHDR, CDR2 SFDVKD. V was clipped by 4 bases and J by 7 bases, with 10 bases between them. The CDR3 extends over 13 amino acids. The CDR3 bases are TGTGCCACCAGTGACTGGGGCAAGAATGAGCAGTTCTTC. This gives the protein CATSDWGKNEQFF.

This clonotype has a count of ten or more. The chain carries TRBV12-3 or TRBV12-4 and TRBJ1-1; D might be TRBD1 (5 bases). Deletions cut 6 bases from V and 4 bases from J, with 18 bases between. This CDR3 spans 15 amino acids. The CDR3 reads CASRPREGQGTEAFF. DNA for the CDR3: TGTGCCAGCAGGCCCCGGGAGGGGCAGGGCACTGAAGCTTTCTTT.

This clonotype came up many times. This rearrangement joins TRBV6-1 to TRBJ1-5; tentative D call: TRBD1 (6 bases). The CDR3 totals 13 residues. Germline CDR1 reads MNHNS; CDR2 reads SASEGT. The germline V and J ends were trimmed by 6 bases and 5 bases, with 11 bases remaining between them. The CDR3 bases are TGTGCCAGCAGGGAGGGGGGAGATCAGCCCCAGCATTTT. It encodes CASREGGDQPQHF.